The 24 T cell receptor beta chains below all came from one sample that was sequenced in a study of neoadjuvant nivolumab and ipilimumab in lung cancer. Produced via immunoSEQ multiplex PCR; TCRdb's table is partial and in-frame only. The repertoire consists of some 18,000 clones, with about 90% occurring once and the leading ten covering less than 2.5%. The starting material was peripheral blood, obtained before neoadjuvant nivolumab, alone or with ipilimumab. The receptors were gathered from an adult with non-small cell lung cancer.

This chain links TRBV6-1 with TRBJ1-5; possibly TRBD1 for D (5 bases). The CDR3 contains 14 residues. Germline-derived CDR1 and CDR2 are MNHNS and SASEGT. V dropped 6 bases and J dropped 3 bases, with 12 bases sitting between them. The CDR3 is CASRDGHPNQPQHF. CDR3 DNA: TGTGCCAGCAGAGACGGACACCCCAATCAGCCCCAGCATTTT.

CDR3 DNA sequence: TGCGCCAGCAGCTTGTTCAGCGGGAGTTTGTACGAGCAGTACTTC. Translated, it gives CASSLFSGSLYEQYF. The V and J genes are TRBV5-1 and TRBJ2-7; 8 bases align to TRBD2. With 1 base clipped from V and 4 bases from J, the junction kept 7 bases outside the gene matches. CDR3 length equals 15 residues. The germline V gene encodes CDR1 SGHRS and CDR2 YFSETQ.

The chain employs TRBV9 and TRBJ2-1, with 8 positions matching TRBD1. The CDR3 has 15 amino acids. Trimming removed 0 bases from V and 8 bases from J; junction bases left unmatched: 7. Germline values: CDR1 SGDLS, CDR2 YYNGEE. CDR3 amino acids: CASSVVQGASDEQFF. The CDR3 DNA is TGTGCCAGCAGCGTAGTTCAGGGGGCGTCGGATGAGCAGTTCTTC.

The genes are TRBV5-1 and TRBJ2-2; 8 bases agree with TRBD2. Germline CDR1 reads SGHRS; CDR2 reads YFSETQ. The CDR3 runs to 15 residues. The ends lost 7 bases at V and 4 bases at J; junction bases unmatched: 9. The DNA for the CDR3 is TGCGCCAGCGGATTGGCCGGGAGGGGCACCGGGGAGCTGTTTTTT. This codes for CASGLAGRGTGELFF.

The chain recombines TRBV7-6 with TRBJ2-7; D gene unclear. Germline loops: CDR1 SGHVS, CDR2 FNYEAQ. The CDR3 has 13 amino acids. Between the trimmed V and J ends, which lost 5 bases and 6 bases, there was a span of 14 bases. Written as DNA, the CDR3 is TGTGCCAGCAGCCGAACGGACGGTCCCGAGCAGTACTTC. Its translation: CASSRTDGPEQYF. Complete variable domain (other parts from reference TRBV7-6 and TRBJ2-7): GAGVSQSPRYKVTKRGQDVALRCDPISGHVSLYWYRQALGQGPEFLTYFNYEAQQDKSGLPNDRFSAERPEGSISTLTIQRTEQRDSAMYRCASSRTDGPEQYFGPGTRLTVT.

Written as DNA, the CDR3 is TGTGCCTGGAGTCAAAGCCTAGCGGGAGGCTGGACAGATACGCAGTATTTT. This translates into CAWSQSLAGGWTDTQYF. The chain links TRBV30 to TRBJ2-3, with TRBD2 matching over 11 bases. The CDR3 sequence is 17 residues long. V gave up 2 bases and J gave up 3 bases; unmatched junction bases: 10. Germline CDR1 is GTSNPN and CDR2 is SVGIG (reference sequence).

The chain carries TRBV18 and TRBJ2-1, with D perhaps TRBD2 (6 bases). The CDR3 has 16 amino acids. Germline V gene lookup returns CDR1 KGHSH and CDR2 LQKENI. V lost 6 bases and J 0 bases, leaving 15 bases between the germline ends. The CDR3 DNA reads TGTGCCAGCTCCCGGATAGCGGCAAGCTCCTACAATGAGCAGTTCTTC. This sequence encodes CASSRIAASSYNEQFF.

V usage is TRBV7-6 and J usage is TRBJ1-2, with a tentative D call TRBD1 (5 bases). Germline V gene sequence: CDR1 SGHVS, CDR2 FNYEAQ. V shed 4 bases and J shed 0 bases, with 12 bases lying between them. This CDR3 has 15 residues. The CDR3 DNA is TGTGCCAGCAGCTCCCGGACACCACCTAACTATGGCTACACCTTC. Residues: CASSSRTPPNYGYTF. Full variable domain (remainder filled in from reference TRBV7-6 and TRBJ1-2): GAGVSQSPRYKVTKRGQDVALRCDPISGHVSLYWYRQALGQGPEFLTYFNYEAQQDKSGLPNDRFSAERPEGSISTLTIQRTEQRDSAMYRCASSSRTPPNYGYTFGSGTRLTVV.

The chain carries TRBV29-1 and TRBJ2-7; 9 bases match TRBD1. Germline trimming cut 3 bases from V and 2 bases from J; bases unmatched to any gene: 2. Germline V lookup: CDR1 SQVTM, CDR2 ANQGSEA. This CDR3 region has 13 residues. This CDR3 reads CSVDGQGTYEQYF. CDR3 nucleotide sequence: TGCAGCGTTGACGGACAGGGGACCTACGAGCAGTACTTC.

V gene TRBV7-9 combines with J gene TRBJ2-1; D gene uncertain. Germline-derived CDR1 and CDR2 are SEHNR and FQNEAQ (reference sequence). The CDR3 runs 16 residues. V lost 0 bases and J 5 bases, leaving 14 bases between the germline ends. CDR3 in DNA: TGTGCCAGCAGCTTAGCGGGCGGAGAAATACACAATGAGCAGTTCTTC. This encodes CASSLAGGEIHNEQFF.

The chain recombines TRBV4-3 with TRBJ2-2; no firm D call. The V gene lost 3 bases and the J gene lost 7 bases, with 6 bases spanning the gap. Germline lookup yields CDR1 LGHNA and CDR2 YSLEER. The CDR3 length is 12 residues. The CDR3, as DNA: TGCGCCAGCAGCCAGGGGATCGGGGAGCTGTTTTTT. Translating gives CASSQGIGELFF.

Here the CDR3 DNA reads TGTGCCAGCAGCCAAAAAAAGGACTCCCTAAGGAACGAGCAGTACTTC. Protein product: CASSQKKDSLRNEQYF. The rearrangement links TRBV21-1 to TRBJ2-7; the table gives TRBD2 as D, unverified against the DNA. TRBV21-1 is flagged as a pseudogene. The CDR3 contains 16 residues.

The sample holds a few counts of this clone. The chain uses TRBV7-9 and TRBJ1-2; possible D gene TRBD1, 6 bases. CDR1 and CDR2 (germline): SEHNR, FQNEAQ (reference sequence). V was trimmed by 5 bases and J by 2 bases, leaving 9 bases between them. The CDR3 runs to 13 residues. CDR3 protein: CASSHGQNYGYTF. The DNA of the CDR3 is TGTGCCAGCAGCCATGGACAGAACTATGGCTACACCTTC.

This clone was counted a few times. CDR3 residues: CASSQEVAGHTDTQYF. The CDR3 DNA follows: TGTGCCAGCAGCCAAGAGGTAGCGGGCCACACAGATACGCAGTATTTT. The rearrangement joins TRBV14 to TRBJ2-3, with 7 bases that match TRBD2. Germline V gene data show CDR1 as SGHDN and CDR2 as FVKESK. The V gene end was trimmed by 0 bases and the J gene end by 2 bases; junction bases not matched to a gene: 5. This CDR3 comprises 16 residues.

The chain combines TRBV5-5 with TRBJ2-7; 7 bases fit TRBD1. The CDR3 runs to 15 residues. Germline V gene lookup returns CDR1 SGHKS and CDR2 YYEKEE (reference sequence). Trimming removed 4 bases from V and 1 base from J; junction bases left unmatched: 8. CDR3 in DNA: TGTGCCAGCAGCCTCTCCAACAGGGGATCCTACGAGCAGTACTTC. It codes for CASSLSNRGSYEQYF.

This chain links TRBV29-1 with TRBJ2-5; D gene uncertain. Germline V gives CDR1 SQVTM, CDR2 ANQGSEA. Trimming took off 6 bases at V and 5 bases at J, with 10 bases between the two ends. The CDR3 spans 11 residues. The CDR3 DNA follows: TGCAGCGTAGGCCCCCAGGAGACCCAGTACTTC. Encoded protein: CSVGPQETQYF. Full variable domain (outside the CDR3, taken from reference TRBV29-1 and TRBJ2-5): SAVISQKPSRDICQRGTSLTIQCQVDSQVTMMFWYRQQPGQSLTLIATANQGSEATYESGFVIDKFPISRPNLTFSTLTVSNMSPEDSSIYLCSVGPQETQYFGPGTRLLVL.

This clone was detected only a few times. It is unclear where the CDR3 begins or ends on the DNA, so no DNA is shown, and the CDR3 is as TCRdb lists it. The rearrangement joins TRBV7-6 to TRBJ2-7; the table calls TRBD2, which could not be checked here. CDR1 is SGHVS and CDR2 is FNYEAQ in the germline V gene. The CDR3 adds up to 14 amino acids, both ends counted. The CDR3: CASSFGEGRYEQYF.

The chain recombines TRBV7-6 with TRBJ2-1; 7 bases fit TRBD2. Germline CDR1 reads SGHVS; CDR2 reads FNYEAQ. With 8 bases clipped from V and 11 bases from J, the junction kept 12 bases outside the gene matches. The CDR3 length is 13 residues. CDR3 residues: CASGASGSRKQFF. CDR3 nucleotide sequence: TGTGCCAGCGGGGCTAGCGGTTCACGTAAGCAGTTCTTC.

This chain links TRBV6-5 with TRBJ1-1; TRBD1 agrees at 7 bases. V trimming: 0 bases; J trimming: 9 bases; junction bases outside the gene matches: 7. The CDR3 totals 14 residues. In germline, CDR1 is MNHEY, CDR2 SVGAGI. The DNA of the CDR3 is TGTGCCAGCAGTTACTCGGGGCCGGGACAGCAAGCTTTCTTT. Translation gives CASSYSGPGQQAFF.

V is TRBV29-1 and J is TRBJ2-7; D gene uncertain. CDR1 SQVTM and CDR2 ANQGSEA come from the germline V gene. This CDR3 contains 13 residues. V lost 5 bases and J 1 base, leaving 12 bases between the germline ends. The DNA of the CDR3 is TGCAGCGTTATTTACGTGCTTTCCTACGAGCAGTACTTC. Its protein product is CSVIYVLSYEQYF.

This clone came up a few times. The chain has TRBV6-5 and TRBJ1-2, with 9 bases aligning to TRBD1. V shed 6 bases and J 5 bases; nucleotides not matched to a gene: 10. CDR3 size: 15 residues. The germline V gene encodes CDR1 MNHEY and CDR2 SVGAGI. CDR3 loop: CASSPTMTGGYGYTF. The CDR3 DNA reads TGTGCCAGCAGCCCAACCATGACAGGGGGATATGGCTACACCTTC.

This chain connects TRBV20-1 to TRBJ2-7; D is possibly TRBD2 (6 bases). Trimming stripped 5 bases from V and 7 bases from J, with 12 bases between. Germline V lookup: CDR1 DFQATT, CDR2 SNEGSKA (reference sequence). CDR3 size: 11 residues. For the CDR3, the DNA is TGCAGTGCTCCGCGGGATGGGGAGCAGTACTTC. Its protein is CSAPRDGEQYF.

This clone turned up a few times. V is TRBV4-1 and J is TRBJ2-7, with a possible D match to TRBD1 (5 bases). CDR1 is MGHRA and CDR2 is YSYEKL in the germline V gene. V lost 1 base, J lost 2 bases, and 15 bases lay in between. This CDR3 has 16 residues. CDR3 bases: TGCGCCAGCAGCCAAGGGCGACTTAGGGGTCCCTACGAGCAGTACTTC. It specifies CASSQGRLRGPYEQYF.

J is TRBJ1-2 and V is TRBV6-1, with D unresolved. Germline CDR1 reads MNHNS; CDR2 reads SASEGT. V lost 7 bases, J lost 7 bases, and 16 bases lay in between. The CDR3 consists of 13 residues. CDR3 nucleotide sequence: TGTGCCAGCAATCTCGAGACACAGACTGGCTACACCTTC. Translating it yields CASNLETQTGYTF.